The 14 T cell receptor beta chains in this list originate from one sample, sequenced in a study of CD8+CD57+ T cells in acquired aplastic anemia. Genomic DNA templated the TCR beta VDJ and CDR3 profiling. Each CDR3 protein is one row after TCRdb ran MiXCR on the reads. Found here are 150,000 to 200,000 distinct CDR3 sequences, less than 60% of them singletons; the top ten hold 1.1%. Previously, flow cytometry had revealed CD8+CD57+ cell expansion in the patients chosen for sequencing. Sequenced material: sorted CD4+, CD8+, or CD8+CD57+ T cells (not recorded which) from PBMCs. The receptors were gathered from a human donor with aplastic anemia.

Concerning this clonotype: One end of the junction does not line up with germline, which may come from a read error. This chain links TRBV7-3 with TRBJ2-5; 12 bases map to TRBD2. Germline CDR1 is SGHTA and CDR2 is FQGTGA. The CDR3 is 15 amino acids. The CDR3 DNA follows: TGCGCCAGCAGGACGACTAGCGGGAGAACAGAGACCCAGTACTTC. This sequence encodes CASRTTSGRTETQYF.

This clonotype has at least ten counts. At one end the junction does not follow the germline gene, possibly because of a read error. The J gene is TRBJ1-4, the V gene TRBV7-2; unclear D gene. The CDR3 runs 13 residues. Germline assignment: CDR1 SGHTA and CDR2 FQGNSA. The CDR3 DNA reads as TGTGCCAGCAGCTCGACTACCAATGAAGAACTGTTTTTT. Translated, it gives CASSSTTNEELFF.

The chain links TRBV15 to TRBJ1-2, with a possible D match to TRBD1 (6 bases). The CDR3 is 17 residues long. V lost 1 base and J lost 1, with 16 bases in between. In germline, CDR1 is LNHNV, CDR2 YYDKDF (reference sequence). The CDR3 protein is CATSRGGGQLSNYGYTF. DNA of the CDR3: TGTGCCACCAGCAGAGGCGGGGGACAACTCAGTAACTATGGCTACACCTTC.

This clonotype was recorded many times. This chain uses TRBV27 with TRBJ2-7; D gene ambiguous. Germline V gene lookup returns CDR1 MNHEY and CDR2 SMNVEV (reference sequence). With 5 bases removed from V and 5 bases from J, the gap between germline ends came to 13 bases. The CDR3 is 13 residues long. DNA of the CDR3: TGTGCCAGCAGTCCCTCTAACACCGACGAGCAGTACTTC. This gives the protein CASSPSNTDEQYF.

The chain joins TRBV2 to TRBJ2-2; D not certain. Germline CDR1 SNHLY, CDR2 FYNNEI. V was trimmed by 1 base and J by 0 bases, leaving 6 bases between them. This CDR3 has 15 residues. Here the CDR3 DNA reads TGTGCCAGCAGTGAAGTCGGAACGAACACCGGGGAGCTGTTTTTT. Translated: CASSEVGTNTGELFF.

The chain employs TRBV19 and TRBJ2-7; TRBD1 aligns across 10 bases. This CDR3 has 15 amino acids. Unmatched junction bases numbered 8, after V lost 4 bases and J lost 5 bases. From germline, CDR1 is LNHDA and CDR2 SQIVND (reference sequence). The CDR3, as DNA: TGTGCCAGTAGTACGGGGACAGGGGTAACCCACGAGCAGTACTTC. Residues: CASSTGTGVTHEQYF.

This clonotype appeared a few times. The chain carries TRBV2 and TRBJ2-5; 7 bases are shared with TRBD2. Germline CDR1 reads SNHLY; CDR2 reads FYNNEI. The CDR3 has 13 amino acids. V shed 3 bases and J 7 bases; nucleotides not matched to a gene: 5. In nucleotides, the CDR3 is TGTGCCAGCAGTGACGCGGGGGAAGGGACCCAGTACTTC. Translating gives CASSDAGEGTQYF. Supplemented by reference TRBV2 and TRBJ2-5, the full variable domain reads EPEVTQTPSHQVTQMGQEVILRCVPISNHLYFYWYRQILGQKVEFLVSFYNNEISEKSEIFDDQFSVERPDGSNFTLKIRSTKLEDSAMYFCASSDAGEGTQYFGPGTRLLVL.

This chain connects TRBV12-3 or TRBV12-4 to TRBJ2-7; D is unclear. V was clipped by 6 bases and J by 5 bases, with 17 bases between them. The CDR3 runs to 14 residues. The chain's CDR3 is CASSQMHRRDEQYF. The CDR3 nucleotides are TGTGCCAGCAGCCAGATGCACCGGCGAGACGAGCAGTACTTC.

This chain uses TRBV10-3 with TRBJ2-7, with D possibly being TRBD2 (5 bases). From germline, CDR1 is ENHRY and CDR2 SYGVKD. The CDR3 is made up of 13 amino acids. The V and J ends lost 10 bases and 0 bases respectively, with 13 bases between them. The CDR3 loop reads CASSLDFSYEQYF. The CDR3 DNA reads TGTGCCAGCTCCCTGGACTTCTCCTACGAGCAGTACTTC.

In its sample, this clonotype was seen many times. The V and J genes are TRBV4-2 and TRBJ2-7; 8 positions agree with TRBD1. CDR1 is LGHNA, CDR2 YNFKEQ, per germline. The CDR3 is 16 amino acids. V was pared by 5 bases and J by 4 bases, with 13 bases of the junction left unmatched. For the CDR3, the DNA is TGTGCCAGCAGCACCCGGACAGGGAACATGGTGTACGAGCAGTACTTC. Translating gives CASSTRTGNMVYEQYF.

The rearrangement links TRBV14 to TRBJ2-5; 10 bases are a match to TRBD2. V was pared by 0 bases and J by 1 base, with 5 bases of the junction left unmatched. The V gene's germline CDR1 is SGHDN and CDR2 FVKESK. This CDR3 has 17 residues. The CDR3 loop reads CASSQEGQRGGQETQYF. The CDR3 DNA is TGTGCCAGCAGCCAAGAGGGACAGCGGGGGGGCCAAGAGACCCAGTACTTC. Full variable domain (rest looked up from reference TRBV14 and TRBJ2-5): EAGVTQFPSHSVIEKGQTVTLRCDPISGHDNLYWYRRVMGKEIKFLLHFVKESKQDESGMPNNRFLAERTGGTYSTLKVQPAELEDSGVYFCASSQEGQRGGQETQYFGPGTRLLVL.

This clonotype was seen ten or more times. V gene TRBV19 combines with J gene TRBJ1-4; D unresolved. Trimming left V 3 bases short and J 8 bases short, with 28 bases between. The CDR3 is 19 residues long. CDR1 is LNHDA, CDR2 SQIVND, per germline (reference sequence). CDR3 DNA: TGTGCCAGTAGTATGTGGGAAAACAGTTTTACCCCTAATAAGGAAAAACTGTTTTTT. Translated, it gives CASSMWENSFTPNKEKLFF.

This chain links TRBV20-1 with TRBJ2-7; no firm D call. The CDR3 is made up of 12 amino acids. Trimming left V 3 bases short and J 4 bases short, with 10 bases between. Germline CDR1 reads DFQATT; CDR2 reads SNEGSKA (reference sequence). The CDR3 protein is CSARAEVYEQYF. The DNA of the CDR3 is TGCAGTGCTAGGGCAGAAGTTTACGAGCAGTACTTC.

CDR3 nucleotides: TGCAGCGTTGCAACAGAGGTTAATGCCCATGAGCAGTTCTTC. Amino acids: CSVATEVNAHEQFF. This rearrangement joins TRBV29-1 to TRBJ2-1; no clear D gene. CDR3 size: 14 residues. CDR1 is SQVTM, CDR2 ANQGSEA, per germline. V was pared by 4 bases and J by 8 bases, with 18 bases between.